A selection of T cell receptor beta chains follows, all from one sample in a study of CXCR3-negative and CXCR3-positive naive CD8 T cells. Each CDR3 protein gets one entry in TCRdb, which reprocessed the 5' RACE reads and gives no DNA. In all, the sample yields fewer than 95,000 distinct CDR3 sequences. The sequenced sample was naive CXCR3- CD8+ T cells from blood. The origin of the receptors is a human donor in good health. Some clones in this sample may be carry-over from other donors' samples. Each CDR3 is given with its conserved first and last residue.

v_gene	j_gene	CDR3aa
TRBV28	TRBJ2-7	CASSLGRRLGYEQYF
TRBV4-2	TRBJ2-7	CASSFRDRAYEQYF
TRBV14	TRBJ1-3	CASSQESGRRPGGNTIYF
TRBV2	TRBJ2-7	CASSERASGNVYF
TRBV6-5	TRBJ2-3	CASSPLAGEVGTDTQYF
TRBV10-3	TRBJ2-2	CAISEPGLAVNTGELFF
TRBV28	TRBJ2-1	CASSPSFDNEQFF
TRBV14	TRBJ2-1	CASSQEFPTALAGAIEQFF
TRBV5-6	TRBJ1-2	CASSLLPGQENYGYTF
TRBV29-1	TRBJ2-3	CSAEGGRESTDTQYF
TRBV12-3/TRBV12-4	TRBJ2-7	CASRIAGGLEQYF
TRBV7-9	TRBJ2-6	CASNDRGPSGANVLTF
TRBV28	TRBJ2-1	CASSLGTNRDNEQFF